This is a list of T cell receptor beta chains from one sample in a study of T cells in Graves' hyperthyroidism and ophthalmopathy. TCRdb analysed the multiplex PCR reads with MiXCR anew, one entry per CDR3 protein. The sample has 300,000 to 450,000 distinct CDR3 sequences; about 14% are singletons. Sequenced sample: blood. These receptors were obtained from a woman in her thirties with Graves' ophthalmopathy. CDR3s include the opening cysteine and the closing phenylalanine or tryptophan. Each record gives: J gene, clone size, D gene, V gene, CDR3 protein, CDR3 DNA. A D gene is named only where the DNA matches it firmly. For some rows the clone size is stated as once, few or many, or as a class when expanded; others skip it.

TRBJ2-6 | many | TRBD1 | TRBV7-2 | CASSSGQGASGANVLTF | TGTGCCAGCAGCTCGGGACAGGGGGCTTCTGGGGCCAACGTCCTGACTTTC
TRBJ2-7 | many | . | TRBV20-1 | CSARGRILYEQYF | TGCAGTGCTAGAGGCAGGATACTTTACGAGCAGTACTTC
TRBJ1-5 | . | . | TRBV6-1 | CASSELGGHQPQHF | TGTGCCAGCAGTGAACTGGGGGGGCATCAGCCCCAGCATTTT
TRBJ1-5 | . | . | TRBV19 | CASTRLGLGNQPQHF | TGTGCCAGTACCCGTCTGGGGCTCGGCAATCAGCCCCAGCATTTT
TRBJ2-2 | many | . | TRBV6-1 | CASRANSNTGELFF | TGTGCCAGCAGGGCCAATTCGAACACCGGGGAGCTGTTTTTT
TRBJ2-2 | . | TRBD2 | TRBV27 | CASGTSGGQTGELFF | TGTGCCAGCGGGACTAGCGGGGGCCAAACCGGGGAGCTGTTTTTT
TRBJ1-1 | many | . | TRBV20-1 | CRGGRFGGSEAFF | TGCAGGGGGGGACGGTTTGGGGGCTCTGAAGCTTTCTTT
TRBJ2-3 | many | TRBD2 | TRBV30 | CAWSGLAGPTDTQYF | TGTGCCTGGAGTGGCTTAGCGGGACCCACAGATACGCAGTATTTT
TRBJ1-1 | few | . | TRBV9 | CASSPSWGPYEAFF | TGTGCCAGCAGCCCCAGTTGGGGGCCGTATGAAGCTTTCTTT
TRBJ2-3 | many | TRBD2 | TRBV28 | CASSPLAGAGDTQYF | TGTGCCAGCAGCCCACTAGCGGGGGCAGGAGATACGCAGTATTTT
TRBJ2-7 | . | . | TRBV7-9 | CASTRGPGALEQYF | TGTGCCAGCACCCGTGGACCCGGGGCCCTCGAGCAGTACTTC